This T cell receptor beta chain originates from a study of T cell responses to AZD1222 COVID-19 vaccine. The CDR3 length is 13 residues. Germline CDR1 and CDR2: SGHTA and FQGTGA. Trimming shortened V by 0 bases and J by 2 bases, and 2 bases separated the two germline ends. The repertoire was sequenced with immunoSEQ multiplex PCR; TCRdb's copy has only in-frame clones and lacks some. The repertoire consists of 150,000 to 200,000 clones, with roughly 92% occurring once and the leading ten covering less than 1.5%. The J gene is TRBJ1-3, the V gene TRBV7-3, with D unclear. The sequencing here drew on peripheral blood, taken on day 0 of AZD1222 vaccination. This clonotype originated in an adult in good health. CDR3 DNA: TGTGCCAGCAGCTTAACGGCTGGAAACACCATATATTTT. It yields the protein CASSLTAGNTIYF.